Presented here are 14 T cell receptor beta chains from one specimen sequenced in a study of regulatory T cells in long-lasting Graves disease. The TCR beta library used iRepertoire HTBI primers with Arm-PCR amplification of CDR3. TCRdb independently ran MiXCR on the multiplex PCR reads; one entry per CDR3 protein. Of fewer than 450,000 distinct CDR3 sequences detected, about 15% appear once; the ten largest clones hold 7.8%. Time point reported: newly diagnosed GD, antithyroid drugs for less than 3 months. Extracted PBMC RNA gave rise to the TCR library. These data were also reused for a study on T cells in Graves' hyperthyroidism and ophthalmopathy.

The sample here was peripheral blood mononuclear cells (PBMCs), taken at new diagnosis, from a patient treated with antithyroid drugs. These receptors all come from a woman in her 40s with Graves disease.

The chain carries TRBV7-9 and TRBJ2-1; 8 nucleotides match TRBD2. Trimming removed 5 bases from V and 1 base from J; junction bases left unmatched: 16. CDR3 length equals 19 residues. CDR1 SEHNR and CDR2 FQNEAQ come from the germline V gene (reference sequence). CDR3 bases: TGTGCCAGCAGCCTAAGAAATATCAGCGGGAGCGCATCCTACAATGAGCAGTTCTTC. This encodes CASSLRNISGSASYNEQFF.

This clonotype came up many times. CDR3 nucleotides: TGTGCCTGCCAGGAGGGGTCCTACGAGCAGTACTTC. Translated: CACQEGSYEQYF. This chain uses TRBV30 with TRBJ2-7, with D perhaps matching TRBD2 (6 bases). Germline lookup yields CDR1 GTSNPN and CDR2 SVGIG (reference sequence). The CDR3 extends over 12 amino acids. Trimming took off 6 bases at V and 1 base at J, with 10 bases between the two ends. Together with reference TRBV30 and TRBJ2-7, the CDR3 gives the full variable domain: SQTIHQWPATLVQPVGSPLSLECTVEGTSNPNLYWYRQAAGRGLQLLFYSVGIGQISSEVPQNLSASRPQDRQFILSSKKLLLSDSGFYLCACQEGSYEQYFGPGTRLTVT.

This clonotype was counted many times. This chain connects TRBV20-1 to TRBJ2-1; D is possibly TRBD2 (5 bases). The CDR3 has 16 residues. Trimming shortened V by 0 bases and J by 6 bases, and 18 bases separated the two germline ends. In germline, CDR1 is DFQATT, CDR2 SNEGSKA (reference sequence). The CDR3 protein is CSARDRVTGTLNEQFF. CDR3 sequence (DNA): TGCAGTGCTAGAGATCGTGTAACGGGAACCCTCAATGAGCAGTTCTTC.

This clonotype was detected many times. CDR3 protein: CASSLPLTGGAFF. The DNA for the CDR3 is TGTGCCAGCAGTCTCCCCCTGACAGGGGGTGCTTTCTTT. The chain has TRBV28 and TRBJ1-1; 9 bases are shared with TRBD1. Per germline, CDR1 MDHEN and CDR2 SYDVKM. V was pared by 5 bases and J by 11 bases, with 9 bases of the junction left unmatched. The CDR3 is made up of 13 amino acids.

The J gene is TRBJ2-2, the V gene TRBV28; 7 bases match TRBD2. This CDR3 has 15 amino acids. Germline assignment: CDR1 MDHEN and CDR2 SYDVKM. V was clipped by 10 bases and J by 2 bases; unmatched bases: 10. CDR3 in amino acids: CAISKPGLNTGELFF. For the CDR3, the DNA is TGTGCCATTTCTAAACCGGGACTAAACACCGGGGAGCTGTTTTTT.

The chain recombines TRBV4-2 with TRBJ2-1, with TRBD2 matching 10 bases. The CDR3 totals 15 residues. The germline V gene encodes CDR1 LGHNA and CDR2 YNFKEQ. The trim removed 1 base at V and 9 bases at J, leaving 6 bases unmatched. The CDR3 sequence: CASSQVLAGDAEQFF. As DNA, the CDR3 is TGTGCCAGCAGCCAAGTCCTAGCGGGAGACGCTGAGCAGTTCTTC.

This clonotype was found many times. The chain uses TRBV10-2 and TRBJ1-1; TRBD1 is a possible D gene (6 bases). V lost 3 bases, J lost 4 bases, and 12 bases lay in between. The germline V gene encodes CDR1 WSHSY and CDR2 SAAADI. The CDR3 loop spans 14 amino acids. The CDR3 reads CASSDIIGGTEAFF. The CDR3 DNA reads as TGCGCCAGCAGTGATATAATAGGGGGCACTGAAGCTTTCTTT.

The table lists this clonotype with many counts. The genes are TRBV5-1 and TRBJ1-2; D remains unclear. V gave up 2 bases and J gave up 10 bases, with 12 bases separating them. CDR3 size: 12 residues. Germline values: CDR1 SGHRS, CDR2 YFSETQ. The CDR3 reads CASSLTTRSYTF. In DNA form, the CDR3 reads TGCGCCAGCAGCTTAACGACAAGATCCTACACCTTC.

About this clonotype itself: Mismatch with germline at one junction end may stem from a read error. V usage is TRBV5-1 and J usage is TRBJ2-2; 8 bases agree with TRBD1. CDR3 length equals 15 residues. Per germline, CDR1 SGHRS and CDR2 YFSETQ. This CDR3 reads CASSLGQGYAGDLFF. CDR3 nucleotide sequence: TGCGCCAGCAGCTTGGGACAGGGGTACGCCGGGGATCTGTTTTTT.

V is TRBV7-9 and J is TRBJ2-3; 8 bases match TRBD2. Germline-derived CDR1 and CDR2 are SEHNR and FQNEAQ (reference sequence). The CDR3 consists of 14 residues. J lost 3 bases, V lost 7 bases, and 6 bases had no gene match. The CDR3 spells CASTHGGGTDTQYF. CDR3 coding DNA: TGTGCCAGCACCCACGGGGGGGGGACAGATACGCAGTATTTT. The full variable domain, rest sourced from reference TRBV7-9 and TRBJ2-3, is DTGVSQNPRHKITKRGQNVTFRCDPISEHNRLYWYRQTLGQGPEFLTYFQNEAQLEKSRLLSDRFSAERPKGSFSTLEIQRTEQGDSAMYLCASTHGGGTDTQYFGPGTRLTVL.

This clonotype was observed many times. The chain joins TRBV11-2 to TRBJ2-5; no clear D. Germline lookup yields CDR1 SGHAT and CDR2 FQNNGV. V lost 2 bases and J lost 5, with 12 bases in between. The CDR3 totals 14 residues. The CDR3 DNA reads TGTGCCAGCAGCTTAATGGTAGCCGCGGAGACCCAGTACTTC. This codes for CASSLMVAAETQYF.

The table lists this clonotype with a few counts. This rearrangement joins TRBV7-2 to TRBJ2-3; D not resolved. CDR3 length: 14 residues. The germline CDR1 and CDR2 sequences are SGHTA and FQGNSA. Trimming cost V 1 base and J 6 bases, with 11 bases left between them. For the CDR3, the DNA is TGTGCCAGCAGCTTAGACATTAGTTCGGATACGCAGTATTTT. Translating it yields CASSLDISSDTQYF.

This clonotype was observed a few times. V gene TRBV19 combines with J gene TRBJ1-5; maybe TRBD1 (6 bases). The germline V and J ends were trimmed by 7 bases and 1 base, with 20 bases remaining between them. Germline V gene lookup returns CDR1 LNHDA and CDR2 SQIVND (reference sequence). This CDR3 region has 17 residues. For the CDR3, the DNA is TGTGCCAGTATCAGAGGGACGGGGGGGGCGAGCAATCAGCCCCAGCATTTT. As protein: CASIRGTGGASNQPQHF. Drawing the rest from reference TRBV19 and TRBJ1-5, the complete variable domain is DGGITQSPKYLFRKEGQNVTLSCEQNLNHDAMYWYRQDPGQGLRLIYYSQIVNDFQKGDIAEGYSVSREKKESFPLTVTSAQKNPTAFYLCASIRGTGGASNQPQHFGDGTRLSIL.

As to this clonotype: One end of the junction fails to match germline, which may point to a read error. The CDR3 loop is CASSVDLGSSIHYF. The CDR3 nucleotides are TGTGCCAGCAGCGTAGATCTGGGGAGTAGCATTCACTACTTC. This chain links TRBV9 with TRBJ2-4; tentative D call: TRBD2 (5 bases). There are 14 residues in the CDR3. The germline V gene encodes CDR1 SGDLS and CDR2 YYNGEE.